Listed below are T cell receptor beta chains from one sample, sequenced in a study of human T cells and chemical hapten exposure. TCRdb re-called the RACE reads with MiXCR, one entry per CDR3 protein. The sample lists about 83,000 distinct CDR3 sequences, approximately 8% occurring once. The sample here was whole blood, taken in connection with sensitization to the hapten diphenylcyclopropenone (DPC). All receptors derive from a woman in her twenties or thirties with alopecia areata. Some clones in this sample may be carry-over from other donors' samples. The CDR3 runs from the conserved cysteine through the conserved F or W. D genes are given only for firm matches. Clone size is given for some rows only: seen once, a few or many times, or a class if the clone is expanded.

TGTGCCAGCAGACCAGCGGGACCTAATGAAAAACTGTTTTTT | CASRPAGPNEKLFF | few | - | TRBJ1-4 | TRBV6-5
TGCAGTGCTGCGCCGGGACAGGGACTTCGCTACGAGCAGTACTTC | CSAAPGQGLRYEQYF | many | TRBD1 | TRBJ2-7 | TRBV20-1
TGTGCCAGCCGCATAGCGGGGGCCAGCACAGATACGCAGTATTTT | CASRIAGASTDTQYF | many | TRBD2 | TRBJ2-3 | TRBV12-3/TRBV12-4
TGTGCCAGCAAGGGCAGGCACACTGAAGCTTTCTTT | CASKGRHTEAFF | many | - | TRBJ1-1 | TRBV28
TGCGCCAGCAGTGAAGGCTACACTGAAGCTTTCTTT | CASSEGYTEAFF | - | - | TRBJ1-1 | TRBV10-1
TGTGCCACCCACTACCCTAGGGCAGGCACCTCCTACGAGCAGTACTTC | CATHYPRAGTSYEQYF | - | - | TRBJ2-7 | TRBV28
TGCAGTGCCGAGCCGACAGATACGTCTAACTATGGCTACACCTTC | CSAEPTDTSNYGYTF | many | - | TRBJ1-2 | TRBV20-1
TGTGCCAGCAGCTTTACTCGCGGGGGAAACAATGAGCAGTTCTTC | CASSFTRGGNNEQFF | many | TRBD2 | TRBJ2-1 | TRBV7-2
TGTGCCAGCAGTGACGGCGTCTTGTATAATTCACCCCTCCACTTT | CASSDGVLYNSPLHF | - | - | TRBJ1-6 | TRBV6-1
TGTGCCAGCAGTTCGACAGGGCCGCGTGGAAACACCATATATTTT | CASSSTGPRGNTIYF | many | TRBD1 | TRBJ1-3 | TRBV28
TGCAGTGCTGTACGGGAGTCCTATGGCTACACCTTC | CSAVRESYGYTF | - | - | TRBJ1-2 | TRBV20-1
TGCAGTGCTAGAGACCGGGCCCTGAGCTTTGAAGCTTTCTTT | CSARDRALSFEAFF | many | - | TRBJ1-1 | TRBV20-1
TGCAGGGGGGTCTCCTACAATGAGCAGTTCTTC | CRGVSYNEQFF | few | - | TRBJ2-1 | TRBV20-1
TGTGCCAGCAGCTTAGCTGCGAACACTGAAGCTTTCTTT | CASSLAANTEAFF | many | - | TRBJ1-1 | TRBV11-2
TGTGCCAGCAGTTATACGGGACGGGAAAAACTGTTTTTT | CASSYTGREKLFF | few | - | TRBJ1-4 | TRBV6-2/TRBV6-3